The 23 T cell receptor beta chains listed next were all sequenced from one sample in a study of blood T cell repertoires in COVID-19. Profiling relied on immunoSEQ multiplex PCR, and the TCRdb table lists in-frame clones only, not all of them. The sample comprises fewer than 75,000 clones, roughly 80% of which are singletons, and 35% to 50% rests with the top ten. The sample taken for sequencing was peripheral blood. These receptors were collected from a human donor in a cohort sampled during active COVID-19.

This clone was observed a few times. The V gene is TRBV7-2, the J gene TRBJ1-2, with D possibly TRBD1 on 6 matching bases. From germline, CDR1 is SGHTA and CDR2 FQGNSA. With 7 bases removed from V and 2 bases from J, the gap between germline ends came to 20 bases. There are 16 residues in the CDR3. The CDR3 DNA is TGTGCCAGCACCGTCACCGGGACAAGGGGAAACTATGGCTACACCTTC. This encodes CASTVTGTRGNYGYTF.

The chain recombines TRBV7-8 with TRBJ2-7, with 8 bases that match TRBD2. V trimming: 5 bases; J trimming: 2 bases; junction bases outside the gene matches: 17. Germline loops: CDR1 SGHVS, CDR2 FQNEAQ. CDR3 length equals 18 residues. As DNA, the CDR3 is TGTGCCAGCAGCCACCACCTGGTAGCGGGGCTACTTACCTACGAGCAGTACTTC. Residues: CASSHHLVAGLLTYEQYF. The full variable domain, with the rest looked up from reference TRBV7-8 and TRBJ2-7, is GAGVSQSPRYKVAKRGQDVALRCDPISGHVSLFWYQQALGQGPEFLTYFQNEAQLDKSGLPSDRFFAERPEGSVSTLKIQRTQQEDSAVYLCASSHHLVAGLLTYEQYFGPGTRLTVT.

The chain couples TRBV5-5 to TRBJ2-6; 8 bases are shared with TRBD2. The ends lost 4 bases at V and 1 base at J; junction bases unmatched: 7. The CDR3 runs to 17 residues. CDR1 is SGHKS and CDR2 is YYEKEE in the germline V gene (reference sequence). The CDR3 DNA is TGTGCCAGCAGCCAAACTAGCGGAGGTTCTGGGGCCAACGTCCTGACTTTC. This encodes CASSQTSGGSGANVLTF.

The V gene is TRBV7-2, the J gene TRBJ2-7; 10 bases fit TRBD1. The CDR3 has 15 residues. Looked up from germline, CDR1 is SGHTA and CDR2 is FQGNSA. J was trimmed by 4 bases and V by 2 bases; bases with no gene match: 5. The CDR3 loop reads CASSLRQGAGYEQYF. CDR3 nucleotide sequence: TGTGCCAGCAGCTTAAGACAGGGGGCGGGATACGAGCAGTACTTC.

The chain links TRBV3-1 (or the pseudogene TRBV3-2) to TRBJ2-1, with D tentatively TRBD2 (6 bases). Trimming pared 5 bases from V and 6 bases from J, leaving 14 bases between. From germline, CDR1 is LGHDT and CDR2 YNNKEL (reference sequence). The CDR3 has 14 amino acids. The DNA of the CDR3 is TGTGCCAGCAGCGAGCGTTACGGGGGCAATGAGCAGTTCTTC. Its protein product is CASSERYGGNEQFF.

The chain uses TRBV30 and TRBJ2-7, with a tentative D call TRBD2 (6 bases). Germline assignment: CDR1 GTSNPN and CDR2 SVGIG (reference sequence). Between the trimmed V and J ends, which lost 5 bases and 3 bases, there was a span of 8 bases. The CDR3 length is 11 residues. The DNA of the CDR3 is TGTGCCTGGGGGCGGGGCTACGAGCAGTACTTC. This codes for CAWGRGYEQYF.

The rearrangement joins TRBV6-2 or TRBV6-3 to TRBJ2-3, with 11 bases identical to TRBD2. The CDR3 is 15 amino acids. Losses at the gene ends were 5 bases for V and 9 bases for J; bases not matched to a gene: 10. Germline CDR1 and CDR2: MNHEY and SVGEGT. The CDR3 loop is CASSPGTSGRGTQYF. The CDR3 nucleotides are TGTGCCAGCAGTCCAGGGACTAGCGGCCGGGGGACGCAGTATTTT.

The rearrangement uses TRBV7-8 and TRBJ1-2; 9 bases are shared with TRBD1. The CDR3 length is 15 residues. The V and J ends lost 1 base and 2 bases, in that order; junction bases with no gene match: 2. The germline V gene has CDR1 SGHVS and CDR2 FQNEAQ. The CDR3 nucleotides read TGTGCCAGCAGCTTAGAAGGGACAGGGAACTATGGCTACACCTTC. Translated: CASSLEGTGNYGYTF.

CDR3 bases: TGTGCCAGCAGAACGGGGGGGTTCTACGAGCAGTACTTC. Translating it yields CASRTGGFYEQYF. The chain recombines TRBV28 with TRBJ2-7, with 8 bases aligning to TRBD2. The V gene end was trimmed by 6 bases and the J gene end by 3 bases; junction bases not matched to a gene: 4. This CDR3 contains 13 residues. The germline gives CDR1 MDHEN, CDR2 SYDVKM. The complete variable domain, with remaining parts taken from reference TRBV28 and TRBJ2-7, reads DVKVTQSSRYLVKRTGEKVFLECVQDMDHENMFWYRQDPGLGLRLIYFSYDVKMKEKGDIPEGYSVSREKKERFSLILESASTNQTSMYLCASRTGGFYEQYFGPGTRLTVT.

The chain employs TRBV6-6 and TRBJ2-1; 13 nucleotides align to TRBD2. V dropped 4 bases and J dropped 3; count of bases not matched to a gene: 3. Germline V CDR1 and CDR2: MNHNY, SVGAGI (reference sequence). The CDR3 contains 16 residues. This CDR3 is CASSWGLAGSYNEQFF. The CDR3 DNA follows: TGTGCCAGCAGTTGGGGACTAGCGGGAAGCTACAATGAGCAGTTCTTC.

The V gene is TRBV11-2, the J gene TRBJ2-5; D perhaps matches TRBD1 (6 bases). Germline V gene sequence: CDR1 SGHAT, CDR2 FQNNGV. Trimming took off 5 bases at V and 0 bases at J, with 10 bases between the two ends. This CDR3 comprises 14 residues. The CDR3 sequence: CASSNRDHQETQYF. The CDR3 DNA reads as TGTGCCAGCAGCAACAGGGACCACCAAGAGACCCAGTACTTC.

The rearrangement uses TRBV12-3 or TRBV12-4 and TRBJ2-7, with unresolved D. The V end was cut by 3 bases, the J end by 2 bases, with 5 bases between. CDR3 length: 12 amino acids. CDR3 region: CASSLGTYEQYF. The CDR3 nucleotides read TGTGCCAGCAGTTTGGGCACCTACGAGCAGTACTTC.

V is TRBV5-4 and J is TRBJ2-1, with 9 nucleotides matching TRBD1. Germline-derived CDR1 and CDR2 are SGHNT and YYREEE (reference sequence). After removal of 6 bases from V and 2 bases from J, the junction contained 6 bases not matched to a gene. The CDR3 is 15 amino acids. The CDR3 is CASKFGTGPYNEQFF. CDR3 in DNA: TGTGCCAGCAAATTTGGGACAGGGCCCTACAATGAGCAGTTCTTC. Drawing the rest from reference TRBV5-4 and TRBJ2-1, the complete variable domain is ETGVTQSPTHLIKTRGQQVTLRCSSQSGHNTVSWYQQALGQGPQFIFQYYREEENGRGNFPPRFSGLQFPNYSSELNVNALELDDSALYLCASKFGTGPYNEQFFGPGTRLTVL.

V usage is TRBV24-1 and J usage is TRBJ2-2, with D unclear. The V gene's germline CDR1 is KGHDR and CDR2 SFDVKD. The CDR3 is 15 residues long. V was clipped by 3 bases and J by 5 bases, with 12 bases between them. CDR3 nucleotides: TGTGCCACCAGTGATCCAGTCGGGTTGACCGGGGAGCTGTTTTTT. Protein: CATSDPVGLTGELFF.

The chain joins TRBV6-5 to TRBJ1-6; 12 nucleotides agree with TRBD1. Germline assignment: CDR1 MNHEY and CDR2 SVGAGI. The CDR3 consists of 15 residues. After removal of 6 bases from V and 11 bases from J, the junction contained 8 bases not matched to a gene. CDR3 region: CASRRGTGGTTPLHF. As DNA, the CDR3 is TGTGCCAGCAGACGCGGGACAGGGGGCACTACACCCCTCCACTTT.

The CDR3 reads CASSLVGTSFGSSYNEQFF. In DNA, the CDR3 is TGTGCCAGCAGCTTAGTAGGGACTAGTTTTGGAAGCTCCTACAATGAGCAGTTCTTC. V usage is TRBV7-6 and J usage is TRBJ2-1; TRBD2 agrees at 8 bases. The CDR3 spans 19 residues. V gave up 1 base and J gave up 0 bases; unmatched junction bases: 11. The V gene's germline CDR1 is SGHVS and CDR2 FNYEAQ.

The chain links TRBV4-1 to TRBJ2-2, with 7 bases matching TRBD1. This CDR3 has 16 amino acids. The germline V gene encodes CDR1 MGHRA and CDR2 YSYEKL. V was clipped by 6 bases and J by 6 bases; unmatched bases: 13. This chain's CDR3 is CASRQTGTVSSGELFF. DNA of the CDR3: TGCGCCAGCAGGCAAACCGGGACAGTTTCGTCCGGGGAGCTGTTTTTT.

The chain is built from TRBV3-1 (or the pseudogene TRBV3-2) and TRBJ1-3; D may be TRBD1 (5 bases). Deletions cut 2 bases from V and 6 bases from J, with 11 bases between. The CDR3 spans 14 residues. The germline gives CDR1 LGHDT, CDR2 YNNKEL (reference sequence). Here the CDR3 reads CASSQMQGQNTIYF. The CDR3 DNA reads TGTGCCAGCAGCCAAATGCAGGGTCAAAACACCATATATTTT.

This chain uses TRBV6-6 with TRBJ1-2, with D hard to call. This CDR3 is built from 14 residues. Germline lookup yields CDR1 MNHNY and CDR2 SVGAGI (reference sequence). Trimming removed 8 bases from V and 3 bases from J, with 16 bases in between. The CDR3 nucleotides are TGTGCCAGCCAACTCCGGGGAACTTACTATGGCTACACCTTC. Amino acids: CASQLRGTYYGYTF.

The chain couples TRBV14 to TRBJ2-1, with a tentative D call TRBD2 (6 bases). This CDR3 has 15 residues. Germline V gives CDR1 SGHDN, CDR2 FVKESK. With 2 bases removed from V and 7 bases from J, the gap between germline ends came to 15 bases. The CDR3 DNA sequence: TGTGCCAGCAGCCAACACTCACCCCGGGGGAATGAGCAGTTCTTC. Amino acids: CASSQHSPRGNEQFF.

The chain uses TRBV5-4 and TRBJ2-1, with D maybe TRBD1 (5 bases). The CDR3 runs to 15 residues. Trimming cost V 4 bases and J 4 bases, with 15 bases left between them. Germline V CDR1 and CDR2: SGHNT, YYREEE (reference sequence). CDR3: CASSKDTAFYNEQFF. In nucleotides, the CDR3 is TGTGCCAGCAGCAAGGACACCGCCTTTTACAATGAGCAGTTCTTC.

CDR3 loop: CASSLGDPTDTQYF. CDR3 DNA: TGTGCCAGCAGCTTAGGAGATCCCACAGATACGCAGTATTTT. This chain uses TRBV7-9 with TRBJ2-3; D uncertain. The length of the CDR3 is 14 residues. The germline gives CDR1 SEHNR, CDR2 FQNEAQ (reference sequence). Trimming took off 1 base at V and 2 bases at J, with 7 bases between the two ends. The whole variable domain, remainder taken from reference TRBV7-9 and TRBJ2-3, is DTGVSQNPRHKITKRGQNVTFRCDPISEHNRLYWYRQTLGQGPEFLTYFQNEAQLEKSRLLSDRFSAERPKGSFSTLEIQRTEQGDSAMYLCASSLGDPTDTQYFGPGTRLTVL.

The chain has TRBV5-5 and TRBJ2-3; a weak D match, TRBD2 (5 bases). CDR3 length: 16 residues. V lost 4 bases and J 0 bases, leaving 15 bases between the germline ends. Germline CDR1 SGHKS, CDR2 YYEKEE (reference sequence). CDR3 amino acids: CASSPRLPGSTDTQYF. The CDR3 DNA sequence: TGTGCCAGCAGCCCCCGTCTCCCGGGGAGCACAGATACGCAGTATTTT.